The text below deals with one T cell receptor (beta chain). Its matching antigen is unknown. Data came from immunoSEQ multiplex PCR; TCRdb stores just in-frame clones and leaves some out. The data hold over a million clones, with 95% to 99% observed a single time. The data derive from a study of shared clonotypes between healthy human individuals. Study-level points and caveats: Naive subsets generally exceeded memory subsets in estimated richness.

CDR3 length equals 14 residues. Trimming took 3 bases from V and 11 from J; bases not matched to a gene: 9. Germline V CDR1 and CDR2: GTSNPN, SVGIG (reference sequence). CD45RA-negative memory and CD45RA+ naive subsets were split from the CD4+ cells. This clonotype was obtained from a man in his thirties or forties in good health. The sample was naive CD4+ T cells sorted from blood. Subset indicated: CD45RA+ positively selected. The chain links TRBV30 to TRBJ2-1, with TRBD1 matching over 11 bases. DNA for the CDR3: TGTGCCTGGAGGGTGGACAGGGGGCGTAGACAGCAGTTCTTC. As protein: CAWRVDRGRRQQFF.